A single sample is the source of the 21 T cell receptor beta chains below, sequenced in a study of siplizumab effects on memory and regulatory T cells. This table comes from immunoSEQ multiplex PCR, and its TCRdb copy is limited to in-frame clones, with some not included. The repertoire consists of tens of thousands of clones, with about 96% occurring once and the leading ten covering roughly 0.031%. The specimen sequenced was naive CD4+ T cells sorted from blood. These receptors were obtained from a human donor in good health.

V gene TRBV5-3 combines with J gene TRBJ2-1; the D gene is possibly TRBD1 (6 bases). TRBV5-3 is an ORF for which the function is uncertain. The CDR3 totals 14 residues. Deletions cut 4 bases from V and 9 bases from J, with 17 bases between. The CDR3 DNA sequence: TGTGCCAGAAGCAGATCACAGGGTTGGGGTGAGCAGTTCTTC. It yields the protein CARSRSQGWGEQFF.

This clone was seen a single time. The gene calls are TRBV4-2 and TRBJ2-7; 10 bases match TRBD2. This CDR3 spans 17 amino acids. The germline V gene encodes CDR1 LGHNA and CDR2 YNFKEQ. V was clipped by 0 bases and J by 5 bases; unmatched bases: 10. CDR3 coding DNA: TGTGCCAGCAGCCAAGAGGTCCAGCGGGGGGGCTGGGACGAGCAGTACTTC. Amino acids: CASSQEVQRGGWDEQYF.

This chain joins TRBV4-2 and TRBJ1-5; D gene uncertain. V lost 1 base to trimming and J lost 4 bases, with 11 bases between them. The CDR3 is 15 residues long. CDR1 and CDR2 from the germline V gene are LGHNA and YNFKEQ. DNA of the CDR3: TGTGCCAGCAGCCAAGGCCGTGGATTTAATCAGCCCCAGCATTTT. It is translated as CASSQGRGFNQPQHF.

J is TRBJ2-5 and V is TRBV7-8; no clear D. V lost 2 bases, J lost 2 bases, and 9 bases lay in between. Germline values: CDR1 SGHVS, CDR2 FQNEAQ. The CDR3 has 14 amino acids. This CDR3 is CASSLTETQETQYF. CDR3 nucleotide sequence: TGTGCCAGCAGCTTAACGGAAACTCAAGAGACCCAGTACTTC. Using reference TRBV7-8 and TRBJ2-5 for the parts outside the CDR3, the full variable domain is GAGVSQSPRYKVAKRGQDVALRCDPISGHVSLFWYQQALGQGPEFLTYFQNEAQLDKSGLPSDRFFAERPEGSVSTLKIQRTQQEDSAVYLCASSLTETQETQYFGPGTRLLVL.

The chain links TRBV7-3 to TRBJ2-2; TRBD1 agrees at 7 bases. J was trimmed by 8 bases and V by 5 bases; bases with no gene match: 5. Germline CDR1 reads SGHTA; CDR2 reads FQGTGA. The CDR3 is made up of 13 amino acids. CDR3 protein: CASSDRVEGELFF. CDR3 DNA sequence: TGTGCCAGCAGCGACAGGGTGGAGGGGGAGCTGTTTTTT.

The chain couples TRBV5-4 to TRBJ1-1, with unresolved D. The V and J ends lost 4 bases and 4 bases respectively, with 11 bases between them. In germline, CDR1 is SGHNT, CDR2 YYREEE (reference sequence). The CDR3 runs 13 residues. The CDR3 nucleotides are TGTGCCAGCAGCCTGACGCGGGGCACTGAAGCTTTCTTT. Translated, it gives CASSLTRGTEAFF.

The chain recombines TRBV19 with TRBJ1-2; the match to TRBD1 covers 12 bases. This CDR3 region has 17 residues. Per germline, CDR1 LNHDA and CDR2 SQIVND (reference sequence). With 5 bases clipped from V and 4 bases from J, the junction kept 11 bases outside the gene matches. The CDR3 bases are TGTGCCAGTAGTCCAAAAATCGGGACAGGGGGCGTCTATGGCTACACCTTC. Translating it yields CASSPKIGTGGVYGYTF.

Points on this clone: Other nucleotide sequences from this sample produce the same CDR3. This chain uses TRBV18 with TRBJ2-7, with D unclear. This CDR3 comprises 13 residues. The V end lost 3 bases, the J end lost 2 bases, and 8 bases lay between the germline ends. Germline V CDR1 and CDR2: KGHSH, LQKENI. This chain's CDR3 is CASSPGLPYEQYF. CDR3 DNA sequence: TGTGCCAGCTCACCGGGTCTACCCTACGAGCAGTACTTC. Filled out from reference TRBV18 and TRBJ2-7, the complete variable domain reads NAGVMQNPRHLVRRRGQEARLRCSPMKGHSHVYWYRQLPEEGLKFMVYLQKENIIDESGMPKERFSAEFPKEGPSILRIQQVVRGDSAAYFCASSPGLPYEQYFGPGTRLTVT.

This chain links TRBV18 with TRBJ2-7, with D tentatively TRBD2 (5 bases). This CDR3 spans 17 amino acids. The V gene lost 6 bases and the J gene lost 3 bases, with 24 bases spanning the gap. Germline assignment: CDR1 KGHSH and CDR2 LQKENI. The CDR3 protein is CASSRRGPVLDNYEQYF. The CDR3 coding sequence is TGTGCCAGCTCTCGTCGAGGGCCAGTCCTTGATAACTACGAGCAGTACTTC.

The chain recombines TRBV10-3 with TRBJ2-1; 9 bases fit TRBD2. Germline CDR1 ENHRY, CDR2 SYGVKD. There are 16 residues in the CDR3. Trimming cost V 2 bases and J 3 bases; bases outside gene matches: 5. The CDR3 spells CAISEPGLASYNEQFF. CDR3 DNA sequence: TGTGCCATCAGTGAGCCCGGACTAGCGAGCTACAATGAGCAGTTCTTC.

The rearrangement links TRBV6-6 to TRBJ1-1; D ambiguous. Trimming took 7 bases from V and 0 from J, leaving 15 bases between them. CDR1 MNHNY and CDR2 SVGAGI come from the germline V gene (reference sequence). CDR3 size: 15 residues. CDR3 in amino acids: CASTTRSQMNTEAFF. In nucleotides, the CDR3 is TGTGCCAGCACCACACGGAGTCAGATGAACACTGAAGCTTTCTTT.

This rearrangement joins TRBV30 to TRBJ1-5; TRBD1 might be the D (5 bases). Trimming stripped 5 bases from V and 3 bases from J, with 8 bases between. There are 12 residues in the CDR3. The germline V gene has CDR1 GTSNPN and CDR2 SVGIG (reference sequence). CDR3 sequence: CAWGGANQPQHF. The CDR3 DNA follows: TGTGCCTGGGGTGGGGCCAATCAGCCCCAGCATTTT.

The chain carries TRBV7-2 and TRBJ2-3, with 7 bases fitting TRBD2. The CDR3 is made up of 15 amino acids. Looked up from germline, CDR1 is SGHTA and CDR2 is FQGNSA. V was pared by 4 bases and J by 2 bases, with 6 bases of the junction left unmatched. CDR3 bases: TGTGCCAGCAGCTCTAGCGGCCAATACACAGATACGCAGTATTTT. It encodes CASSSSGQYTDTQYF.

This chain's CDR3 is CASSLRGRAGELFF. CDR3 in DNA: TGTGCCAGCAGCTTAAGAGGGCGCGCCGGGGAGCTGTTTTTT. V usage is TRBV7-2 and J usage is TRBJ2-2, with D possibly being TRBD2 (5 bases). The CDR3 covers 14 residues. Trimming pared 2 bases from V and 6 bases from J, leaving 10 bases between. Germline V gene lookup returns CDR1 SGHTA and CDR2 FQGNSA.

The chain carries TRBV7-9 and TRBJ1-2; D gene unclear. Germline CDR1 is SEHNR and CDR2 is FQNEAQ (reference sequence). This CDR3 contains 14 residues. V lost 3 bases and J 3 bases, leaving 11 bases between the germline ends. This CDR3 is CASSFRRGDYGYTF. The CDR3 nucleotides read TGTGCCAGCAGCTTTAGACGCGGGGACTATGGCTACACCTTC.

This rearrangement joins TRBV14 to TRBJ2-5; D call uncertain. The germline V gene encodes CDR1 SGHDN and CDR2 FVKESK. This CDR3 comprises 11 residues. V was clipped by 1 base and J by 5 bases, with 2 bases between them. The CDR3 loop is CASSQVETQYF. The CDR3 nucleotides read TGTGCCAGCAGCCAAGTTGAGACCCAGTACTTC.

V is TRBV6-5 and J is TRBJ1-1; D unresolved. The length of the CDR3 is 15 residues. Germline CDR1 MNHEY, CDR2 SVGAGI. Trimming stripped 5 bases from V and 1 base from J, with 14 bases between. The CDR3 DNA sequence: TGTGCCAGCAGTCCCTTAACCCTCGGGAACACTGAAGCTTTCTTT. Residues: CASSPLTLGNTEAFF.

The chain combines TRBV19 with TRBJ1-2, with D unresolved. This CDR3 contains 13 residues. Per germline, CDR1 LNHDA and CDR2 SQIVND (reference sequence). V lost 5 bases and J 8 bases, leaving 15 bases between the germline ends. The CDR3 DNA sequence: TGTGCCAGTAGTCTTCCGGTTTCGACGGGCTACACCTTC. This translates into CASSLPVSTGYTF.

The rearrangement links TRBV27 to TRBJ1-4; 10 bases agree with TRBD1. J gave up 9 bases and V 6 bases, and 10 bases lay outside the gene matches. The CDR3 has 15 residues. Germline assignment: CDR1 MNHEY and CDR2 SMNVEV (reference sequence). The CDR3 nucleotides read TGTGCCAGCAGAACGTCGGGACAGGGGTTCCAAAAACTGTTTTTT. Its protein product is CASRTSGQGFQKLFF.

The chain employs TRBV5-1 and TRBJ1-4, with D tentatively TRBD1 (5 bases). V was trimmed by 3 bases and J by 5 bases, leaving 17 bases between them. Germline lookup yields CDR1 SGHRS and CDR2 YFSETQ. The CDR3 totals 16 residues. This CDR3 is CASSSVQGGTNEKLFF. The CDR3 nucleotides read TGCGCCAGCAGCTCCGTTCAGGGTGGCACAAATGAAAAACTGTTTTTT.

The rearrangement uses TRBV7-9 and TRBJ2-3; D remains ambiguous. Germline-derived CDR1 and CDR2 are SEHNR and FQNEAQ (reference sequence). This CDR3 has 11 residues. Trimming removed 5 bases from V and 2 bases from J, with 2 bases in between. CDR3 sequence (DNA): TGTGCCAGCAGCAACACAGATACGCAGTATTTT. Translation gives CASSNTDTQYF.